The sequence of this T cell receptor beta chain was determined in a study of T cell changes during pregnancy in multiple sclerosis. CDR3 length: 13 residues. Germline CDR1 reads SNHLY; CDR2 reads FYNNEI. Trimming cost V 5 bases and J 9 bases, with 16 bases left between them. Sequencing was performed with immunoSEQ multiplex PCR; in TCRdb, only in-frame clones are kept and a portion is missing. Counted here are about 73,000 clones, 92% occurring once; the ten biggest clones make up about 2.5%. This sample comprised peripheral blood, obtained in the third trimester of pregnancy. The chain has TRBV2 and TRBJ2-5; maybe TRBD1 (6 bases). This receptor was identified in a female donor in good health, enrolled as a control in a pregnancy study. The CDR3 loop reads CASSPKPQGPQYF. Here the CDR3 DNA reads TGTGCCAGCAGTCCGAAGCCCCAGGGGCCCCAGTACTTC.